This T cell receptor beta chain is from a study of OX40 agonist ivuxolimab in advanced cancers. Here immunoSEQ multiplex PCR was the method, and the copy in TCRdb shows in-frame clones only, minus some. The sample records approximately 34,000 clones, around 90% being singletons. Note on this clone: The antigen is undetermined.

Study-level points and caveats: CD8+ T cells averaged more expanded clones than CD4+. Low normalized T-cell clonal expansion was additionally recorded for some nonresponders.

Trimming at V came to 6 bases and at J to 4 bases, leaving 7 bases not matched to a gene. CDR1 is SNHLY and CDR2 is FYNNEI in the germline V gene. This CDR3 comprises 14 residues. Patients were ineligible given autoimmune disease history or systemic immunosuppression. The sequence derives from an adult with an advanced solid tumor such as melanoma, head and neck, liver or kidney cancer. The source was CD4+ or CD8+ T cells sorted from blood, collected in a trial of the OX40 agonist ivuxolimab. The rearrangement links TRBV2 to TRBJ2-7, with TRBD2 matching 9 bases. The CDR3 nucleotides read TGTGCCAGCAGATTAGCGGGGGAGCGGTACGAGCAGTACTTC. Protein: CASRLAGERYEQYF.